The rows below give T cell receptor beta chains drawn from one sample of a study of T cells expressing NK-cell markers. TCRdb reprocessed the 5' RACE reads, with one entry per CDR3 protein and no DNA. The sample table includes 440,000 or so distinct CDR3 sequences. The material sequenced was blood T cells: a sorted CD56 or NKG2C T cell subset, CD4+ or CD8+ T cells, or bulk PBMC T cells (not recorded which). The receptors derive from a woman between 18 and 75 years old in good health. CDR3s include the opening cysteine and the closing phenylalanine or tryptophan. Each record gives: CDR3 protein, V gene, J gene.

CDR3 protein: CASSALARSYNEQFF
V gene: TRBV27
J gene: TRBJ2-1

CDR3 protein: CSAIVSRNRDNEQFF
V gene: TRBV20-1
J gene: TRBJ2-1

CDR3 protein: CASTGQASGNTIYF
V gene: TRBV7-6
J gene: TRBJ1-3

CDR3 protein: CASSASGVNSPLHF
V gene: TRBV7-8
J gene: TRBJ1-6

CDR3 protein: CASSPKKGGQGNTEAFF
V gene: TRBV4-3
J gene: TRBJ1-1

CDR3 protein: CASSSREFSRGGSYNEQFF
V gene: TRBV12-3/TRBV12-4
J gene: TRBJ2-1

CDR3 protein: CSARGNNSPLHF
V gene: TRBV20-1
J gene: TRBJ1-6

CDR3 protein: CARGTYISNQPQHF
V gene: TRBV10-2
J gene: TRBJ1-5

CDR3 protein: CASRRTGSMNTEAFF
V gene: TRBV7-2
J gene: TRBJ1-1

CDR3 protein: CATRSSGNEQFF
V gene: TRBV10-3
J gene: TRBJ2-1

CDR3 protein: CATSRDDTPRTNNEQFF
V gene: TRBV15
J gene: TRBJ2-1

CDR3 protein: CASNPTAYYGYTF
V gene: TRBV7-9
J gene: TRBJ1-2

CDR3 protein: CSARIPGQLYEQYF
V gene: TRBV20-1
J gene: TRBJ2-7

CDR3 protein: CASSLSPRYNEQFF
V gene: TRBV27
J gene: TRBJ2-1

CDR3 protein: CASSPLSNPPEAFF
V gene: TRBV3-1
J gene: TRBJ1-1

CDR3 protein: CASSPGTSGGWRQAEQFF
V gene: TRBV5-1
J gene: TRBJ2-1

CDR3 protein: CSAGQGAGSQPQHF
V gene: TRBV20-1
J gene: TRBJ1-5

CDR3 protein: CSVQVSGGPEKLFF
V gene: TRBV29-1
J gene: TRBJ1-4

CDR3 protein: CASRAGTENEQYF
V gene: TRBV5-1
J gene: TRBJ2-7

CDR3 protein: CASSDGAGGLPDTQYF
V gene: TRBV6-4
J gene: TRBJ2-3

CDR3 protein: CASSASGTSVNEQFF
V gene: TRBV9
J gene: TRBJ2-1

CDR3 protein: CSSHLSGRGRFF
V gene: TRBV20-1
J gene: TRBJ2-1

CDR3 protein: CASSSLRASSYNEQFF
V gene: TRBV12-3/TRBV12-4
J gene: TRBJ2-1

CDR3 protein: CSVVEGLASNEQFF
V gene: TRBV29-1
J gene: TRBJ2-1

CDR3 protein: CASSQDTGIAYEQYF
V gene: TRBV4-3
J gene: TRBJ2-7

CDR3 protein: CASSLRGPQGTGELFF
V gene: TRBV5-1
J gene: TRBJ2-2

CDR3 protein: CASEWRGHYNEQFF
V gene: TRBV2
J gene: TRBJ2-1

CDR3 protein: CASSVGQTQYF
V gene: TRBV25-1
J gene: TRBJ2-4

CDR3 protein: CASSQGRGGMDTQYF
V gene: TRBV4-3
J gene: TRBJ2-3

CDR3 protein: CASSLGLYNSPLHF
V gene: TRBV5-1
J gene: TRBJ1-6

CDR3 protein: CSAPDSSLGANVLTF
V gene: TRBV20-1
J gene: TRBJ2-6

CDR3 protein: CSQMPGHLYEQYF
V gene: TRBV20-1
J gene: TRBJ2-7

CDR3 protein: CASSPTVQVTEAFF
V gene: TRBV7-3
J gene: TRBJ1-1

CDR3 protein: CASSPGLTYFYNEQFF
V gene: TRBV5-1
J gene: TRBJ2-1

CDR3 protein: CSAGLAGVTDTQYF
V gene: TRBV20-1
J gene: TRBJ2-3

CDR3 protein: CASSLRTRETQYF
V gene: TRBV7-2
J gene: TRBJ2-5

CDR3 protein: CAICGGNGTDTQYF
V gene: TRBV10-3
J gene: TRBJ2-3

CDR3 protein: CSVPTEGRVNEQFF
V gene: TRBV20-1
J gene: TRBJ2-1

CDR3 protein: CASSEEGDIQYF
V gene: TRBV5-1
J gene: TRBJ2-4

CDR3 protein: CASSQLSEAFF
V gene: TRBV3-1
J gene: TRBJ1-1

CDR3 protein: CASSLARTINYGYTF
V gene: TRBV7-9
J gene: TRBJ1-2

CDR3 protein: CASRPQAPDYGYTF
V gene: TRBV6-1
J gene: TRBJ1-2

CDR3 protein: CASSLDHYGYTF
V gene: TRBV12-3/TRBV12-4
J gene: TRBJ1-2

CDR3 protein: CASRLQRGSYNEQFF
V gene: TRBV12-3/TRBV12-4
J gene: TRBJ2-1

CDR3 protein: CSASHYPGKNYGYTF
V gene: TRBV20-1
J gene: TRBJ1-2

CDR3 protein: CSAYDSYGYTF
V gene: TRBV29-1
J gene: TRBJ1-2

CDR3 protein: CASSIAGAYNEQFF
V gene: TRBV12-3/TRBV12-4
J gene: TRBJ2-1

CDR3 protein: CASSPASFSYEQYF
V gene: TRBV4-2
J gene: TRBJ2-7

CDR3 protein: CASSFNLHEQYF
V gene: TRBV12-3/TRBV12-4
J gene: TRBJ2-7

CDR3 protein: CASNSLGGRTGELFF
V gene: TRBV19
J gene: TRBJ2-2

CDR3 protein: CASSLSGGETYEQYF
V gene: TRBV7-3
J gene: TRBJ2-7

CDR3 protein: CSARLRQSSTDTQYF
V gene: TRBV20-1
J gene: TRBJ2-3

CDR3 protein: CASSAGTSDTGELFF
V gene: TRBV6-2/TRBV6-3
J gene: TRBJ2-2

CDR3 protein: CASSPALGDANTGELFF
V gene: TRBV4-3
J gene: TRBJ2-2

CDR3 protein: CASSKNRAPQETQYF
V gene: TRBV4-2
J gene: TRBJ2-5

CDR3 protein: CATGTSRGQETQYF
V gene: TRBV6-2/TRBV6-3
J gene: TRBJ2-5

CDR3 protein: CVSSNGAYEQYF
V gene: TRBV7-6
J gene: TRBJ2-7

CDR3 protein: CASSLQGLETQYF
V gene: TRBV7-2
J gene: TRBJ2-5